The entry that follows covers one TCR beta chain sequence. Distinct nucleotide sequences in the sample also encode this CDR3. The table came from immunoSEQ multiplex PCR; TCRdb's copy has only in-frame clones and leaves some out. The sample lists 210,000 or so clones, approximately 88% occurring once. This CDR3 is 16 amino acids long. Per the germline V gene, CDR1 is LGHNA and CDR2 is YNFKEQ. The V and J ends lost 0 bases and 2 bases respectively, with 13 bases between them. This entry belongs to a study of blood T cell repertoires in COVID-19. For the study at large: In each case, the material was cDNA or gDNA derived from T cells, B-cell-depleted T cells, or PBMCs.

The participants were between roughly 18 and 89 years old and came from about two dozen US areas. Cohorts were determined from participant-reported clinical history. This TCR was recovered from a woman aged 25 to 39 who had been exposed to COVID-19. J is TRBJ1-2 and V is TRBV4-2; a possible D gene is TRBD1 (5 bases). What was sequenced was PBMCs or T cells enriched from blood (not recorded which). The CDR3 DNA is TGTGCCAGCAGCCAAGATCCCAGTGGGGGGAACTATGGCTACACCTTC. The encoded protein is CASSQDPSGGNYGYTF.